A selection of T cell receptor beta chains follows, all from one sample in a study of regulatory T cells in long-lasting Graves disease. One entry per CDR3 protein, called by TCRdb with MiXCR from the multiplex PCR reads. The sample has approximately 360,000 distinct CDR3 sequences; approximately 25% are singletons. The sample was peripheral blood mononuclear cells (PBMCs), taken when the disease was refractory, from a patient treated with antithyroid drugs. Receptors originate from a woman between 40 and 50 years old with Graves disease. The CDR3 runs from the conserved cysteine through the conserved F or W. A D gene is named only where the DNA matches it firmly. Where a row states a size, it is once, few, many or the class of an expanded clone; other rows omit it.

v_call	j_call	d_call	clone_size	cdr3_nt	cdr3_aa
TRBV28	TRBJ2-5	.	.	TGTGCCAGCAGTAATCCGGGGCTCGGTGGAGAGACCCAGTACTTC	CASSNPGLGGETQYF
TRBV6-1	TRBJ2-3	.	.	TGTGCCAGCAGGAGGGGGAATACGCAGTATTTT	CASRRGNTQYF
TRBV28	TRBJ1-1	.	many	TGTGCCAGCAGGGCGGGACACCACCCCGGCAACACTGAAGCTTTCTTT	CASRAGHHPGNTEAFF
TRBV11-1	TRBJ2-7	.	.	TGTGCCAGCAGTCCGCGGAGGACCTACGAGCAGTACTTC	CASSPRRTYEQYF
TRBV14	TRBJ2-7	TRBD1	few	TGTGCCAGCAGCCAGAGCCTAGACAGGGTCATTAACGAGCAGTACTTC	CASSQSLDRVINEQYF
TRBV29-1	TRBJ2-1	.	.	TGCAGCGTTGAGTCGATCAATGAGCAGTTCTTC	CSVESINEQFF
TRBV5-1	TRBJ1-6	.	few	TGCGCCAGCAGTGCCGGGTATCGCCTCCACTTT	CASSAGYRLHF
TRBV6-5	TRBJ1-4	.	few	TGTGCCAGCAGTTACTCGAGTGGCGCCCACAGGGAAAAACTGTTTTTT	CASSYSSGAHREKLFF
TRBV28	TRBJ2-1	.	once	TGTGCCAGCAGGTCTACTATTCCGGGACAAGCCTACAATGAGCAGTTCTTC	CASRSTIPGQAYNEQFF
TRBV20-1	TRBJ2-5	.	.	TGCAGTGCTAGAGTGATGCCCAAAGAGACCCAGTACTTC	CSARVMPKETQYF
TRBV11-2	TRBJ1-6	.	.	TGTGCCAGCAGCCGAAAGACCCTGAGCTCCTATAATTCACCCCTCCACTTT	CASSRKTLSSYNSPLHF
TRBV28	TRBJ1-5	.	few	TGTGCCAGCAGTTATACGGATAGCAATCAGCCCCAGCATTTT	CASSYTDSNQPQHF
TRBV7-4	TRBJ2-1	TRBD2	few	TGTGCCAGCAGCCGCGGAATAGCGGGAGACAATGAGCAGTTCTTC	CASSRGIAGDNEQFF
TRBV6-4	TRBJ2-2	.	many	TGTGCCAGCAGTGAGAACGCACCGGGGGAGCTGTTTTTT	CASSENAPGELFF
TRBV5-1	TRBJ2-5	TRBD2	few	TGCGCCAGCAGCCAAAATCTAGCGGGAGAGACCCAGTACTTC	CASSQNLAGETQYF
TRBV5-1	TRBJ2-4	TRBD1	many	TGCGCCAGCAGCGGCCGGGACAGGGAGGCTGGAGCCAAAAACATTCAGTACTTC	CASSGRDREAGAKNIQYF
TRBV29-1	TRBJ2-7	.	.	TGCAGCGTCGCAAGCAGGAACTACGAGCAGTACTTC	CSVASRNYEQYF
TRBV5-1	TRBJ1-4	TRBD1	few	TGCGCCAGCAGCTTGGCACACACAGGGGCCAAACTGTTTTTT	CASSLAHTGAKLFF
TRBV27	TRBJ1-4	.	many	TGTGCCAGCAGTTTATCAGCGGTGGGCTTTAGTGAAAAACTGTTTTTT	CASSLSAVGFSEKLFF
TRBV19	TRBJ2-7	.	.	TGTGCCAGTAGTATAGCGGCCCGGCCACCGTACGAGCAGTACTTC	CASSIAARPPYEQYF
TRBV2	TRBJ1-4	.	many	TGTGCCAGCAGTGAACGGTTGAATGAAAAACTGTTTTTT	CASSERLNEKLFF
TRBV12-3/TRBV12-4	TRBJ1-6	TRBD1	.	TGTGCCAGCAGGCAGGGGGCTGGTTCACCCCTCCACTTT	CASRQGAGSPLHF
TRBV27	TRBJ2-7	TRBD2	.	TGTGCCAGCAGTTTCGGGACTAGCAGGAGCTACGAGCAGTACTTC	CASSFGTSRSYEQYF
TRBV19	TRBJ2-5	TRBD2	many	TGTGCCAGCAGCTCGGGACTAGCGGGAGGAGAGACCCAGTACTTC	CASSSGLAGGETQYF
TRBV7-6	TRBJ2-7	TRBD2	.	TGTGCCAGCAGCCGCGAACTAGCGGGAGGCACCTACGAGCAGTACTTC	CASSRELAGGTYEQYF
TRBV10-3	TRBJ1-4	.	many	TGTGCCGCTTCATGGGAGGGGGGTGAAAAACTGTTTTTT	CAASWEGGEKLFF
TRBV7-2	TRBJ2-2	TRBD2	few	TGTGCCAGCAGCTTAGCCCTCGCAGCGGGAGCTTGGGCCGGGGAGCTGTTTTTT	CASSLALAAGAWAGELFF
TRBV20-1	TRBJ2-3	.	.	TGCAGTGCTAGCGGGACTAGCACAGATACGCAGTATTTT	CSASGTSTDTQYF
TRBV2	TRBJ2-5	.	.	TGTGCCAGCAGTGTTAATGGGGAGACCCAGTGCTTC	CASSVNGETQCF
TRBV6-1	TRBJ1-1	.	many	TGTGCCAGCAGTGGACAGATACACACTGAAGCTTTCTTT	CASSGQIHTEAFF
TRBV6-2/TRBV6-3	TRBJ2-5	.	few	TGTGCCAGCAGCTTTGGATGGGAAGGTCAAGAGACCCAGTACTTC	CASSFGWEGQETQYF
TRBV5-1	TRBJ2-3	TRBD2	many	TGCGCCAGCAGCTTGGCTAGCGGAAGGTATACGCAGTATTTT	CASSLASGRYTQYF
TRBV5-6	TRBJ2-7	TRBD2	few	TGTGCCAGCAGCAGGGGGACTAGCGGTACAAGGGTCTACGAGCAGTACTTC	CASSRGTSGTRVYEQYF
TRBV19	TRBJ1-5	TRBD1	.	TGTGCCAGTAGTCCCGCGCCAAAGACAGGGGCGGTCGGTCAGCCCCAGCATTTT	CASSPAPKTGAVGQPQHF
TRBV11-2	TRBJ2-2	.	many	TGTGCCAGCAGCTCCCGGTCAGGGAGCACCGGGGAGCTGTTTTTT	CASSSRSGSTGELFF
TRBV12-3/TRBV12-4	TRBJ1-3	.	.	TGTGCCAGCAGCCCTCAGGGGACTGGAAACACCATATATTTT	CASSPQGTGNTIYF
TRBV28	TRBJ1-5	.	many	TGTGCCAGCCGTGGAGGACATAGCAATCAGCCCCAGCATTTT	CASRGGHSNQPQHF
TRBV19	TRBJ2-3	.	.	TGTGCCAGTTCGCTGGGTGGTCCCTCCACAGATACGCAGTATTTT	CASSLGGPSTDTQYF
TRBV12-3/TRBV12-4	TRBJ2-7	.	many	TGTGCCAGCAGTTTGGAAGGAGGGCTAATTCCTCCCGAGCAGTACTTC	CASSLEGGLIPPEQYF
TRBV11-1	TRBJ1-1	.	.	TGTGCCAGCAGAATAGATAACAGGCAGGTCCCGAAGGGCGAAGCTTTCTTT	CASRIDNRQVPKGEAFF
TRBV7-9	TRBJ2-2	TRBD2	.	TGTGCCAGCAGCTTAGAAGCTAGCGGGGTCGGGGCCACCGGGGAGCTGTTTTTT	CASSLEASGVGATGELFF
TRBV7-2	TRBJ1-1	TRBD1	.	TGTGCCAGCAGCTTAAGGGGCCGGGGACAGGGGAACACTGAAGCTTTCTTT	CASSLRGRGQGNTEAFF
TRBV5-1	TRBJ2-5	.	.	TGCGCCAGCAGCTTCTCTGCGGGCTGGGCGTGGGAGACCCAGTACTTC	CASSFSAGWAWETQYF
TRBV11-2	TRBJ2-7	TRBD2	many	TGTGCCAGCACCAAAGCGGGAGTTCCCTACGAGCAGTACTTC	CASTKAGVPYEQYF
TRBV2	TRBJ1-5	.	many	TGTGCCAGCAGACCAAGTGGGGGGTCCAATCAGCCCCAGCATTTT	CASRPSGGSNQPQHF
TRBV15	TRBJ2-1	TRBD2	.	TGTGCCACCAGCAGAGGGGGACTAGCGGAAAAGCAGTTCTTC	CATSRGGLAEKQFF
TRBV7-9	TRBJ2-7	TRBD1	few	TGTGCCAGCAGCTTAGATGGGACAGGGGGCGAGCAGTACTTC	CASSLDGTGGEQYF
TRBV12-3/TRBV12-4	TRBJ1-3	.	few	TGTGCCAGCAGTTTCCAACGCACCATATATTTT	CASSFQRTIYF
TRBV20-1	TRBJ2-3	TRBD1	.	TGCAGTGCTTCAGGGACAGCTGCAGCTACGCAGTATTTT	CSASGTAAATQYF
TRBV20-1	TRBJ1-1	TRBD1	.	TGCAGTGCCTCCAGGGGGGCAGGGGGAACTGAAGCTTTCTTT	CSASRGAGGTEAFF
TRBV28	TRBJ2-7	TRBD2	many	TGTGCCAGCAGTTCCCGAAGGAAGCGGGAGCGGTACGAGCAGTACTTC	CASSSRRKRERYEQYF
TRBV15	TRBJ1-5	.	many	TGTGCCACCAGCAGAGATTTGCCGGGGGACTATAGCAATCAGCCCCAGCATTTT	CATSRDLPGDYSNQPQHF
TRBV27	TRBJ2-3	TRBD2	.	TGTGCCAGCCAAGAAGGGCTAGCGGGCACAGATACGCAGTATTTT	CASQEGLAGTDTQYF
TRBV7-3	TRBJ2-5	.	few	TGTGCCAGCAGCCCGGACTTAGAAGAGACCCAGTACTTC	CASSPDLEETQYF